Following are 6 T cell receptor beta chains from one sample sequenced in a study of blood T cell repertoires in COVID-19 (dated by TCRdb to the early 2020s). Libraries were made using the immunoSEQ multiplex PCR assay. TCRdb retrieved this table from immuneACCESS and kept in-frame rearrangements only. Not all clones are present; in checked studies, unresolved V genes account for under half, and no reason is known for the remainder. The table for this sample lists about 480,000 clones; roughly 87% of them were counted only once. The leading ten clones occupy roughly 1.8% of the sample. The sequenced sample was PBMCs or T cells enriched from blood (not recorded which). These receptors were collected from a woman in her late teens or twenties with acute COVID-19.

Here the CDR3 reads CASSILGAYNEQFF. Written as DNA, the CDR3 is TGTGCCAGTAGTATCTTGGGGGCATACAATGAGCAGTTCTTC. The chain combines TRBV19 with TRBJ2-1, with a weak D call TRBD1 (6 bases). V shed 3 bases and J shed 4 bases, with 10 bases lying between them. Per the germline V gene, CDR1 is LNHDA and CDR2 is SQIVND (reference sequence). The CDR3 runs to 14 residues.

This chain joins TRBV6-5 and TRBJ1-2; 8 nucleotides agree with TRBD1. CDR3 length: 13 amino acids. The V gene end was trimmed by 4 bases and the J gene end by 8 bases; junction bases not matched to a gene: 6. Germline V gene sequence: CDR1 MNHEY, CDR2 SVGAGI. CDR3 nucleotide sequence: TGTGCCAGCAGTTGGACAGGGCCGCGGGGCTACACCTTC. As protein: CASSWTGPRGYTF.

The chain couples TRBV11-2 to TRBJ2-2, with D possibly matching TRBD1 (5 bases). CDR1 is SGHAT and CDR2 is FQNNGV in the germline V gene. V was pared by 5 bases and J by 3 bases, with 16 bases between. This CDR3 has 16 residues. In nucleotides, the CDR3 is TGTGCCAGCAGCCCACGGACAAGGGGTGACACCGGGGAGCTGTTTTTT. Its translation is CASSPRTRGDTGELFF.

The chain recombines TRBV7-8 with TRBJ2-1; 8 positions agree with TRBD1. The trim removed 5 bases at V and 2 bases at J, leaving 8 bases unmatched. The germline gives CDR1 SGHVS, CDR2 FQNEAQ. CDR3 length: 16 residues. CDR3 amino acids: CASSPYKGQAYNEQFF. CDR3 bases: TGTGCCAGCAGCCCGTATAAGGGACAGGCCTACAATGAGCAGTTCTTC.

This chain uses TRBV19 with TRBJ1-5; D is unresolved. Germline CDR1 and CDR2: LNHDA and SQIVND (reference sequence). This CDR3 is built from 14 residues. V gave up 3 bases and J gave up 3 bases, with 9 bases separating them. This CDR3 is CASSMVHLNQPQHF. CDR3 in DNA: TGTGCCAGTAGTATGGTACACCTCAATCAGCCCCAGCATTTT.

This clone appeared a single time. This chain joins TRBV28 and TRBJ1-5; D call uncertain. Germline CDR1 reads MDHEN; CDR2 reads SYDVKM. V lost 2 bases to trimming and J lost 1 base, with 15 bases between them. This CDR3 spans 17 amino acids. This chain's CDR3 is CASSLDILGLSNQPQHF. The CDR3 nucleotides read TGTGCCAGCAGTTTAGACATTTTGGGTTTGAGCAATCAGCCCCAGCATTTT.